The 12 T cell receptor beta chains given below trace back to one sample, sequenced in a study of blood T cell repertoires in COVID-19. Libraries were prepared by immunoSEQ multiplex PCR; TCRdb keeps only in-frame clonotypes and omits some of them. The repertoire includes 400,000 to 500,000 clones, 85% to 90% of them detected once, and over 1.5% sits in the top ten. What was sequenced was PBMCs or T cells enriched from blood (not recorded which). The receptors derive from a woman in her forties who had recovered from COVID-19.

V gene TRBV6-2 or TRBV6-3 combines with J gene TRBJ1-2; weak D call: TRBD1 (6 bases). The germline V gene encodes CDR1 MNHEY and CDR2 SVGEGT. V was pared by 2 bases and J by 5 bases, with 12 bases between. The CDR3 consists of 14 residues. This CDR3 is CASSYRETGYGYTF. CDR3 DNA: TGTGCCAGCAGTTACCGCGAGACAGGATATGGCTACACCTTC.

The J gene is TRBJ1-1, the V gene TRBV11-2; D is uncertain. V gave up 1 base and J gave up 7 bases, with 13 bases separating them. This CDR3 region has 14 residues. Germline V CDR1 and CDR2: SGHAT, FQNNGV. The CDR3: CASSLAYPPVEAFF. DNA of the CDR3: TGTGCCAGCAGCTTAGCCTACCCTCCCGTTGAAGCTTTCTTT.

This clone has just a few counts. In DNA, the CDR3 is TGTGCCAGCAGCCAAGGGGGGGGAAGACGGTCAGCGGGCTACACCTTC. Translating it yields CASSQGGGRRSAGYTF. This sequence joins TRBV3-1 (or the pseudogene TRBV3-2) and TRBJ1-2, with D possibly TRBD1 on 5 matching bases. Trimming took 1 base from V and 8 from J, leaving 20 bases between them. The CDR3 contains 16 residues. CDR1 and CDR2 from the germline V gene are LGHDT and YNNKEL (reference sequence).

The chain is built from TRBV29-1 and TRBJ2-5; TRBD1 agrees at 7 bases. The germline V gene encodes CDR1 SQVTM and CDR2 ANQGSEA. Losses at the gene ends were 3 bases for V and 6 bases for J; bases not matched to a gene: 10. This CDR3 is 14 amino acids long. CDR3 in DNA: TGCAGCGTTGATTCGGTACAGGGGTGGCAGACCCAGTACTTC. It translates to CSVDSVQGWQTQYF.

V usage is TRBV5-1 and J usage is TRBJ1-4; D gene unclear. This CDR3 region has 14 residues. Trimming took off 4 bases at V and 8 bases at J, with 15 bases between the two ends. Germline CDR1 SGHRS, CDR2 YFSETQ. The CDR3 sequence is CASSPGGQEEKLFF. Here the CDR3 DNA reads TGCGCCAGCAGCCCAGGAGGGCAGGAGGAAAAACTGTTTTTT.

In DNA, the CDR3 is TGTGCCAGCAGCTTAGGGACTTATAATTCACCCCTCCACTTT. Its protein product is CASSLGTYNSPLHF. This sequence joins TRBV7-2 and TRBJ1-6; D not certain. Germline CDR1 reads SGHTA; CDR2 reads FQGNSA. V gave up 1 base and J gave up 4 bases, with 5 bases separating them. This CDR3 comprises 14 residues.

The chain links TRBV4-3 to TRBJ2-3; a possible D gene is TRBD2 (6 bases). V was clipped by 0 bases and J by 2 bases, with 15 bases between them. Germline CDR1 and CDR2: LGHNA and YSLEER. CDR3 length: 17 amino acids. The CDR3 bases are TGCGCCAGCAGCCAAGATCATAGGCTAGCGACCACAGATACGCAGTATTTT. Protein sequence: CASSQDHRLATTDTQYF.

CDR3 sequence (DNA): TGTGCCAGCAGTGAGCCCCAGGGTAGGCCCTTCGGGGGCTACACCTTC. It specifies CASSEPQGRPFGGYTF. J is TRBJ1-2 and V is TRBV2, with TRBD1 as a possible D gene (5 bases). V was clipped by 3 bases and J by 8 bases, with 22 bases between them. The V gene's germline CDR1 is SNHLY and CDR2 FYNNEI. The CDR3 is made up of 16 amino acids.

The chain is built from TRBV27 and TRBJ2-7; 7 bases map to TRBD1. Germline V gene sequence: CDR1 MNHEY, CDR2 SMNVEV (reference sequence). V shed 5 bases, J shed 5 bases, and the junction held 12 bases outside the gene matches. The CDR3 is 15 residues long. CDR3 DNA sequence: TGTGCCAGCAGTCCCGAGACAGGGAAGTTTCACGAGCAGTACTTC. Translation gives CASSPETGKFHEQYF.

This rearrangement joins TRBV25-1 to TRBJ2-7; 7 positions match TRBD1. Germline-derived CDR1 and CDR2 are MGHDK and SYGVNS. The V gene end was trimmed by 7 bases and the J gene end by 1 base; junction bases not matched to a gene: 7. This CDR3 is 14 amino acids long. The CDR3: CASTPRDSSYEQYF. As DNA, the CDR3 is TGTGCCAGCACCCCCCGGGACAGTTCCTACGAGCAGTACTTC.

V gene TRBV6-4 combines with J gene TRBJ2-1, with TRBD2 matching 10 bases. This CDR3 has 13 residues. Per the germline V gene, CDR1 is MRHNA and CDR2 is SNTAGT. The V segment lost 8 bases and the J segment 9 bases; nucleotides outside the gene matches: 7. CDR3 protein: CASQAGGGGEQFF. In DNA form, the CDR3 reads TGTGCCAGCCAAGCGGGAGGGGGAGGTGAGCAGTTCTTC.

This chain uses TRBV5-1 with TRBJ1-4; 9 bases are a match to TRBD1. CDR1 is SGHRS, CDR2 YFSETQ, per germline. J was trimmed by 7 bases and V by 0 bases; bases with no gene match: 4. CDR3 length: 15 amino acids. For the CDR3, the DNA is TGCGCCAGCAGCTTGGGTGGGACAGGGCCTGAAAAACTGTTTTTT. The encoded protein is CASSLGGTGPEKLFF.